The entry that follows covers one T cell receptor beta chain sequence. The antigen is undetermined. The data derive from a study of T cell repertoires in cytomegalovirus infection. Study results and limitations: Dominating the ex vivo response were HLA-C-restricted CMV-specific TCR beta clonotypes.

TCRdb recomputed calls from the reads with MiXCR, one row per CDR3 protein. The sample yields more than 500,000 distinct CDR3 sequences, approximately 15% seen once. This clonotype was sampled from a human donor in good health (CMV status not recorded). Some clones in this sample may be carry-over from other donors' samples. Sequenced material: CD8+ T cells from PBMCs.

The CDR3 nucleotides read TGTGCCAGCAAGGGTTTACAGAGCCAAGAGACCCAGTACTTC. Translated, it gives CASKGLQSQETQYF. The V call is TRBV2, the J call TRBJ2-5; D not resolved. The ends were cut back, 7 bases at V and 1 base at J, with 13 bases in the middle. Germline CDR1 is SNHLY and CDR2 is FYNNEI. This CDR3 contains 14 residues.